Listed below are T cell receptor beta chains from one sample, sequenced in a study of Ad26.COV2.S vaccination and SARS-CoV-2 variants. Sequenced by immunoSEQ multiplex PCR; TCRdb stores in-frame clones only, minus some. The repertoire has fewer than 400,000 clones, 85% to 90% of them found once; the top ten carry around 5.5%. This specimen consisted of peripheral blood, obtained in a trial of Ad26.COV2.S vaccine versus placebo. All receptors come from a person aged 18 to 65 who received the Ad26.COV2.S COVID-19 vaccine or a placebo. Both conserved end residues are part of each CDR3. D genes are given only for firm matches. Size values are once, few and many counts, or a class for expanded clones, and some rows have none.

clone_size	v_call	d_call	cdr3_length	j_call	cdr3_aa	cdr3_nt
-	TRBV2	-	14	TRBJ1-1	CASIRQGMNTEAFF	TGTGCCAGCATCCGCCAGGGGATGAACACTGAAGCTTTCTTT
-	TRBV20-1	-	11	TRBJ2-7	CSAWTAAEQYF	TGCAGCGCATGGACAGCCGCCGAGCAGTACTTC
-	TRBV27	TRBD1	16	TRBJ1-1	CASSSVWGQINTEAFF	TGTGCCAGCTCATCTGTTTGGGGACAGATAAACACTGAAGCTTTCTTT
-	TRBV9	TRBD2	14	TRBJ2-5	CASSPVGGQETQYF	TGTGCCAGCAGCCCCGTGGGGGGGCAAGAGACCCAGTACTTC
once	TRBV15	TRBD1	15	TRBJ1-6	CATSRGTGVNSPLHF	TGTGCCACCAGCAGAGGGACAGGGGTGAATTCACCCCTCCACTTT
once	TRBV7-9	-	15	TRBJ2-5	CASSLGTGFSETQYF	TGTGCCAGCAGCTTAGGAACAGGGTTCAGCGAGACCCAGTACTTC
-	TRBV11-2	-	13	TRBJ2-2	CASSPTLTGELFF	TGTGCCAGCAGCCCGACCCTCACCGGGGAGCTGTTTTTT
-	TRBV4-2	-	13	TRBJ1-1	CASSPGERILAFF	TGTGCCAGCAGCCCGGGCGAGAGGATTCTGGCTTTCTTT
-	TRBV19	TRBD2	16	TRBJ2-3	CASSPGTSEWYDTQYF	TGTGCCAGTAGCCCCGGGACTAGCGAGTGGTATGATACGCAGTATTTT
-	TRBV6-5	TRBD2	14	TRBJ2-7	CASTRTSGMYEQYF	TGTGCCAGCACCCGGACTAGCGGGATGTACGAGCAGTACTTC
-	TRBV29-1	TRBD2	15	TRBJ2-3	CSGSGDITSTDTQYF	TGCTCTGGTAGCGGGGACATAACTAGCACAGATACGCAGTATTTT
-	TRBV7-3	TRBD1	17	TRBJ2-3	CASSLGQGETVRDTQYF	TGTGCCAGCAGCTTAGGACAGGGAGAAACGGTTCGAGATACGCAGTATTTT
once	TRBV15	-	15	TRBJ2-3	CATSRDSAGSDTQYF	TGTGCCACCAGCCGAGATTCGGCAGGATCAGATACGCAGTATTTT
-	TRBV27	-	15	TRBJ1-1	CASTPSGRRYNEAFF	TGTGCCAGCACCCCGAGCGGGCGCAGATATAATGAAGCTTTCTTT
-	TRBV25-1	TRBD1	15	TRBJ2-5	CARKRDRAGEETQYF	TGTGCCAGAAAGCGGGACAGGGCTGGAGAAGAGACCCAGTACTTC